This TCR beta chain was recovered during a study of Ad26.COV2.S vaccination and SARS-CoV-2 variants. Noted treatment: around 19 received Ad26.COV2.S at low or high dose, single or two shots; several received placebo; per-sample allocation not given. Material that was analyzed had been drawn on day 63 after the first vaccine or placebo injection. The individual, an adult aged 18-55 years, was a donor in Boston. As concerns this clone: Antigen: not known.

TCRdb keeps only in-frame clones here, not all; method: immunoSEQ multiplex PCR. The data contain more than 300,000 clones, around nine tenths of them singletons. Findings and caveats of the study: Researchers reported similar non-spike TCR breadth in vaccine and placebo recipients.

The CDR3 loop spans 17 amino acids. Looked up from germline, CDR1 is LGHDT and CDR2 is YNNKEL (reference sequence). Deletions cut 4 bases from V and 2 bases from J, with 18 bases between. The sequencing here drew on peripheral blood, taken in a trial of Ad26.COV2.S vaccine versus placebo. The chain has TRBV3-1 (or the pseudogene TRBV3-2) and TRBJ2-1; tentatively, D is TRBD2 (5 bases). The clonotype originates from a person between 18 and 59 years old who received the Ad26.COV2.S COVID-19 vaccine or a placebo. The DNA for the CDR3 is TGTGCCAGCAGCCCCACCCGGGGAAATAGCCCCTACAATGAGCAGTTCTTC. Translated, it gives CASSPTRGNSPYNEQFF.